The T cell receptor (beta chain) under discussion was sequenced for a study of shared clonotypes between healthy human individuals. Whole-study context: Donors consisted of two women and a few men between 18 and 49.

Repertoires were generated with immunoSEQ multiplex PCR, while TCRdb's copy carries only in-frame clones and drops some. The table lists roughly 1,600,000 clones, around 98.5% of them singletons. Naive CD4+ cells were CD45RA-selected; the remaining cells were memory. In the case of this clone: Other DNA sequences in the same sample also yield this CDR3.

The clonotype was recovered from a man aged 25 to 40 in good health. Material: naive CD4+ T cells sorted from blood. Subset indicated: CD45RA+ positively selected.

This CDR3 is CASSPRQGDEQYF. CDR3 DNA sequence: TGTGCCAGCTCACCACGGCAGGGTGACGAGCAGTACTTC. The rearrangement uses TRBV18 and TRBJ2-7; TRBD1 is a possible D gene (5 bases). The V end was cut by 1 base, the J end by 5 bases, with 9 bases between. CDR1 is KGHSH and CDR2 is LQKENI in the germline V gene. CDR3 size: 13 residues.